This T cell receptor beta chain is drawn from a study of T cell changes during pregnancy in multiple sclerosis. Profiling relied on immunoSEQ multiplex PCR, and the TCRdb table lists in-frame clones only, not all of them. Seen here are about 48,000 clones, over 80% observed once, and the top ten hold approximately 0.9%. Germline lookup yields CDR1 GTSNPN and CDR2 SVGIG (reference sequence). Trimming took off 4 bases at V and 8 bases at J, with 9 bases between the two ends. The length of the CDR3 is 11 residues. The sequenced sample was CD4+ T cells from peripheral blood mononuclear cells, obtained in the second trimester of pregnancy. The clonotype comes from a female donor in good health, enrolled as a control in a pregnancy study. V usage is TRBV30 and J usage is TRBJ2-1, with a weak D call TRBD2 (5 bases). CDR3 DNA: TGTGCCTGGAATTACGGGGATGAGCAGTTCTTC. This gives the protein CAWNYGDEQFF.